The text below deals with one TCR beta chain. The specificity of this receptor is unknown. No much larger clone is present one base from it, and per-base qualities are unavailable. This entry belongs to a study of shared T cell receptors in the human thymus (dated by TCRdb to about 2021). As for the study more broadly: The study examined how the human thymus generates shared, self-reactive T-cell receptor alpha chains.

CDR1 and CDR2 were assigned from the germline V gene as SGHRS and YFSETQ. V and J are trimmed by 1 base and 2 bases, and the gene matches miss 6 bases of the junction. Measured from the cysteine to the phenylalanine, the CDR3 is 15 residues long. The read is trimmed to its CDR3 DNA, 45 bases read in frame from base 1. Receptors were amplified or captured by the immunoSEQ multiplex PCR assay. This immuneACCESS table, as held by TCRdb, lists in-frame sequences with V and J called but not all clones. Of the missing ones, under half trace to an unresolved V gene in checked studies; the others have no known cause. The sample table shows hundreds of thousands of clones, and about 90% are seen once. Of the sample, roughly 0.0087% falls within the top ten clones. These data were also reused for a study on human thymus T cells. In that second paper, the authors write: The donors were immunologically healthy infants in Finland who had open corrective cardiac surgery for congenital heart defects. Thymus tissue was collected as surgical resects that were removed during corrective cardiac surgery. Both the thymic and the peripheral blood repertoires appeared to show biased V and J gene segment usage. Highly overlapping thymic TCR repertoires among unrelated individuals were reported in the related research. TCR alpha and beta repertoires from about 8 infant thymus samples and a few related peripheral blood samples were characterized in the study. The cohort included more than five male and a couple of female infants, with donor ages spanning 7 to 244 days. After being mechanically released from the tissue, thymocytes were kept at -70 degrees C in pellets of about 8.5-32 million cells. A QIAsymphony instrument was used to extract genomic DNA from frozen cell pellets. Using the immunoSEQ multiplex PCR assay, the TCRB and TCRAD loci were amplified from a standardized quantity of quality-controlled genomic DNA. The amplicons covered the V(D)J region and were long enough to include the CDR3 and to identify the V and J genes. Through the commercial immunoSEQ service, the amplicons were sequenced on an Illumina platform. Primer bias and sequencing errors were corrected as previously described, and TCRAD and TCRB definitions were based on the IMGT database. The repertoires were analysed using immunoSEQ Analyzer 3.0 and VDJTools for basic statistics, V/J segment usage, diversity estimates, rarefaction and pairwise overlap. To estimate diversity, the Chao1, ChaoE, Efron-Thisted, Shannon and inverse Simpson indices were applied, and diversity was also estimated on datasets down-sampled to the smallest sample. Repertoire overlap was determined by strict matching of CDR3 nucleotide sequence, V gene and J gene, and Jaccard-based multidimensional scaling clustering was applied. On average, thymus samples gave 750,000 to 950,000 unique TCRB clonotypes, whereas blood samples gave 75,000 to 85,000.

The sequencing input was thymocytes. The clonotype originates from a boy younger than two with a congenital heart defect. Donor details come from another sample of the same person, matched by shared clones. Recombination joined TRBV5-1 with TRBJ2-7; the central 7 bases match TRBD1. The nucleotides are TGCGCCAGCAGCTTGTGGGACAGTTCTGCCTACGAGCAGTACTTC. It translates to CASSLWDSSAYEQYF.